One sample yielded the 29 T cell receptor beta chains listed below, sequenced in a study of T-cell memory formation after mild COVID-19. TCRdb processed the 5' RACE reads anew with MiXCR; each CDR3 protein has one entry. The top ten clones hold around 3.9% of a sample with over 150,000 distinct CDR3 sequences, less than 20% of them seen once. The material sequenced was PBMCs or a T cell subset sorted from them (not recorded which). These receptors all come from a young man who had mild COVID-19 (a few samples of this study predate the infection). Cell type and time point are not known.

The chain uses TRBV12-3 or TRBV12-4 and TRBJ2-3, with 10 bases that match TRBD2. V trimming: 6 bases; J trimming: 4 bases; junction bases outside the gene matches: 7. This CDR3 has 15 residues. CDR3 region: CASSWTSGPADTQYF. The CDR3 region has the DNA TGTGCCAGCAGCTGGACTAGCGGACCCGCAGATACGCAGTATTTT.

The V call is TRBV6-5, the J call TRBJ1-5; D is ambiguous. The CDR3 spans 13 residues. With 0 bases removed from V and 5 bases from J, the gap between germline ends came to 5 bases. Germline CDR1 MNHEY, CDR2 SVGAGI. CDR3 loop: CASSYSPHQPQHF. CDR3 DNA: TGTGCCAGCAGTTACTCGCCACATCAGCCCCAGCATTTT.

V is TRBV5-6 and J is TRBJ1-6; 8 nucleotides match TRBD1. J was trimmed by 7 bases and V by 2 bases; bases with no gene match: 11. Per germline, CDR1 SGHDT and CDR2 YYEEEE. The CDR3 totals 17 residues. In DNA, the CDR3 is TGTGCCAGCAGCTTATCTCCCCGACAGGGGCGGAATTCACCCCTCCACTTT. Encoded protein: CASSLSPRQGRNSPLHF.

The genes are TRBV5-1 and TRBJ2-5, with 12 nucleotides matching TRBD2. Germline CDR1 is SGHRS and CDR2 is YFSETQ. The CDR3 is 14 amino acids. J gave up 5 bases and V 4 bases, and 3 bases lay outside the gene matches. The CDR3 sequence is CASSPGTSGETQYF. The CDR3 DNA follows: TGCGCCAGCAGCCCGGGGACTAGCGGGGAGACCCAGTACTTC.

This chain joins TRBV28 and TRBJ2-5; D unresolved. Deletions cut 5 bases from V and 1 base from J, with 8 bases between. The CDR3 runs 13 residues. Germline loops: CDR1 MDHEN, CDR2 SYDVKM. CDR3 loop: CASSTRPQETQYF. Here the CDR3 DNA reads TGTGCCAGCAGTACCCGCCCCCAAGAGACCCAGTACTTC. Full variable domain (outside the CDR3, taken from reference TRBV28 and TRBJ2-5): DVKVTQSSRYLVKRTGEKVFLECVQDMDHENMFWYRQDPGLGLRLIYFSYDVKMKEKGDIPEGYSVSREKKERFSLILESASTNQTSMYLCASSTRPQETQYFGPGTRLLVL.

This chain links TRBV12-3 or TRBV12-4 with TRBJ2-7; 9 nucleotides align to TRBD2. The CDR3 sequence is 18 residues long. The trim removed 2 bases at V and 1 base at J, leaving 12 bases unmatched. The CDR3 nucleotides are TGTGCCAGCAGTTTACGGACTAGCGCCTTAGTTCCTTCCTACGAGCAGTACTTC. Translating gives CASSLRTSALVPSYEQYF.

The V call is TRBV29-1, the J call TRBJ2-4; TRBD2 agrees at 8 bases. Germline CDR1 is SQVTM and CDR2 is ANQGSEA. The ends lost 4 bases at V and 1 base at J; junction bases unmatched: 12. The CDR3 contains 17 residues. The CDR3 bases are TGCAGCGTTGGTCATTCGGGGGGGAGCTGGGCCAAAAACATTCAGTACTTC. Its protein is CSVGHSGGSWAKNIQYF.

This rearrangement joins TRBV7-3 to TRBJ2-5; D assignment may be TRBD1 or TRBD2 (5 bases each). The germline gives CDR1 SGHTA, CDR2 FQGTGA. The CDR3 loop spans 15 amino acids. V was trimmed by 5 bases and J by 1 base, leaving 14 bases between them. The CDR3 loop is CASSPGRRFQETQYF. Here the CDR3 DNA reads TGTGCCAGCAGCCCGGGACGGCGGTTCCAAGAGACCCAGTACTTC.

The chain is built from TRBV6-5 and TRBJ1-3; D is undetermined. This CDR3 region has 14 residues. Between the trimmed V and J ends, which lost 5 bases and 2 bases, there was a span of 10 bases. Per germline, CDR1 MNHEY and CDR2 SVGAGI. The CDR3 DNA reads as TGTGCCAGCAGTACCCGGGTTCCTGGAAACACCATATATTTT. Its protein product is CASSTRVPGNTIYF.

This clonotype was found a few times. The chain links TRBV9 to TRBJ1-1; D may be TRBD1 (6 bases). Trimming shortened V by 0 bases and J by 3 bases, and 12 bases separated the two germline ends. The CDR3 is 15 residues long. Per the germline V gene, CDR1 is SGDLS and CDR2 is YYNGEE. CDR3 amino acids: CASSVVGGPDTEAFF. In DNA, the CDR3 is TGTGCCAGCAGCGTAGTCGGGGGGCCCGACACTGAAGCTTTCTTT.

The chain combines TRBV7-2 with TRBJ2-1; possibly TRBD1 or TRBD2 for D (6 bases each). Germline CDR1 and CDR2: SGHTA and FQGNSA. With 2 bases removed from V and 8 bases from J, the gap between germline ends came to 10 bases. The CDR3 length is 13 residues. The CDR3 loop is CASSLKGGDEQFF. In nucleotides, the CDR3 is TGTGCCAGCAGCTTAAAGGGGGGTGATGAGCAGTTCTTC.

The gene calls are TRBV5-1 and TRBJ2-1; D is possibly TRBD1 (6 bases). The CDR3 covers 16 residues. The germline V gene encodes CDR1 SGHRS and CDR2 YFSETQ. V was clipped by 4 bases and J by 0 bases, with 14 bases between them. CDR3 residues: CASSPGRGSSYNEQFF. Here the CDR3 DNA reads TGCGCCAGCAGCCCTGGTAGGGGGAGCTCCTACAATGAGCAGTTCTTC.

This clonotype appeared a few times. V gene TRBV7-2 combines with J gene TRBJ1-2; maybe TRBD1 (5 bases). There are 14 residues in the CDR3. CDR1 SGHTA and CDR2 FQGNSA come from the germline V gene. Trimming left V 4 bases short and J 4 bases short, with 13 bases between. The CDR3 is CASSSEQGSYGYTF. CDR3 nucleotides: TGTGCCAGCAGCTCGGAGCAGGGTTCCTATGGCTACACCTTC.

This chain joins TRBV7-2 and TRBJ1-2, with a weak D call TRBD1 (6 bases). The CDR3 contains 15 residues. Trimming cost V 7 bases and J 10 bases, with 25 bases left between them. Germline-derived CDR1 and CDR2 are SGHTA and FQGNSA. The CDR3 DNA reads TGTGCCAGCAAAACCTCCTTGGGGGGCCCCTCTGTCTACACCTTC. Translation gives CASKTSLGGPSVYTF.

The chain uses TRBV7-2 and TRBJ2-4, with D possibly matching TRBD2 (6 bases). This CDR3 is built from 14 residues. Trimming stripped 2 bases from V and 8 bases from J, with 13 bases between. Germline assignment: CDR1 SGHTA and CDR2 FQGNSA. CDR3 nucleotides: TGTGCCAGCAGCTTAAACGGCAGGGAGGACATTCAGTACTTC. Its translation is CASSLNGREDIQYF.

This clonotype was seen more than once but under ten times. The genes are TRBV4-2 and TRBJ2-3; TRBD2 aligns across 8 bases. Trimming took 1 base from V and 1 from J; bases not matched to a gene: 4. Germline V CDR1 and CDR2: LGHNA, YNFKEQ. The CDR3 runs to 16 residues. CDR3 nucleotide sequence: TGTGCCAGCAGCCAAGGGGAAGCGGGGGGCACAGATACGCAGTATTTT. Translated: CASSQGEAGGTDTQYF.

This clonotype occurred a few times. The gene calls are TRBV7-2 and TRBJ2-1; D may correspond to TRBD1 or TRBD2 (5 bases each). Germline CDR1 and CDR2: SGHTA and FQGNSA. The CDR3 is 16 amino acids. The ends were cut back, 2 bases at V and 0 bases at J, with 11 bases in the middle. This CDR3 is CASSLQGAGSYNEQFF. In DNA, the CDR3 is TGTGCCAGCAGCTTACAGGGTGCGGGCTCCTACAATGAGCAGTTCTTC.

This clonotype was observed a handful of times. This chain links TRBV7-2 with TRBJ1-1; D perhaps matches TRBD1 (5 bases). The germline gives CDR1 SGHTA, CDR2 FQGNSA. V was clipped by 5 bases and J by 5 bases, with 15 bases between them. The CDR3 runs to 14 residues. CDR3 in DNA: TGTGCCAGCAGCAAAGACGGGGGGAAGACTGAAGCTTTCTTT. The encoded protein is CASSKDGGKTEAFF.

This clonotype has more than one count but fewer than ten. J is TRBJ2-7 and V is TRBV12-3 or TRBV12-4; 7 positions match TRBD2. The V gene end was trimmed by 8 bases and the J gene end by 7 bases; junction bases not matched to a gene: 5. The CDR3 runs 11 residues. CDR3 coding DNA: TGTGCCAGCGGGCGGGGAGGGGAGCAGTACTTC. Translation: CASGRGGEQYF.

This clonotype was detected only a few times. The chain links TRBV7-2 to TRBJ1-2, with D unclear. CDR3 length: 15 amino acids. Germline CDR1 is SGHTA and CDR2 is FQGNSA. Between the trimmed V and J ends, which lost 8 bases and 1 base, there was a span of 17 bases. This chain's CDR3 is CASLIGQPGNYGYTF. The DNA of the CDR3 is TGTGCCAGCTTGATCGGGCAGCCCGGTAACTATGGCTACACCTTC. Full variable domain (outside the CDR3, taken from reference TRBV7-2 and TRBJ1-2): GAGVSQSPSNKVTEKGKDVELRCDPISGHTALYWYRQSLGQGLEFLIYFQGNSAPDKSGLPSDRFSAERTGGSVSTLTIQRTQQEDSAVYLCASLIGQPGNYGYTFGSGTRLTVV.

The V and J genes are TRBV7-9 and TRBJ2-5; D call uncertain. The ends were cut back, 4 bases at V and 5 bases at J, with 11 bases in the middle. Germline CDR1 reads SEHNR; CDR2 reads FQNEAQ (reference sequence). The CDR3 runs to 13 residues. The CDR3 sequence: CASSSSAQETQYF. CDR3 DNA sequence: TGTGCCAGCAGCTCCTCCGCCCAGGAGACCCAGTACTTC.

The rearrangement joins TRBV12-3 or TRBV12-4 to TRBJ1-2, with 8 bases that match TRBD1. V shed 6 bases and J 5 bases; nucleotides not matched to a gene: 8. The CDR3 contains 14 residues. CDR3 sequence reads: CASSRQGSGYGYTF. The DNA for the CDR3 is TGTGCCAGCAGCAGACAGGGGTCTGGGTATGGCTACACCTTC.

Only a few counts were recorded for this clonotype. For the CDR3, the DNA is TGTGCCAGCAGTTATCACCCCTATGAGCAGTTCTTC. It yields the protein CASSYHPYEQFF. The chain has TRBV6-2 or TRBV6-3 and TRBJ2-1; D is uncertain. The germline V and J ends were trimmed by 3 bases and 8 bases, with 8 bases remaining between them. The CDR3 totals 12 residues. Germline V lookup: CDR1 MNHEY, CDR2 SVGEGT.

At least ten counts were recorded for this clonotype. The J gene is TRBJ2-1, the V gene TRBV7-9; D not resolved. CDR3 length equals 14 residues. Germline V lookup: CDR1 SEHNR, CDR2 FQNEAQ (reference sequence). The germline V and J ends were trimmed by 5 bases and 4 bases, with 12 bases remaining between them. The CDR3 coding sequence is TGTGCCAGCAGCACTCAGCAAGGATACAATGAGCAGTTCTTC. Protein: CASSTQQGYNEQFF.

V gene TRBV18 combines with J gene TRBJ1-1; D is unresolved. Trimming left V 2 bases short and J 4 bases short, with 14 bases between. The germline CDR1 and CDR2 sequences are KGHSH and LQKENI. The CDR3 has 15 residues. CDR3 loop: CASSPNARPGTEAFF. The CDR3 region has the DNA TGTGCCAGCTCACCAAATGCCCGGCCGGGCACTGAAGCTTTCTTT.

This clonotype was counted only a few times. The V call is TRBV7-3, the J call TRBJ1-6, with D perhaps matching TRBD1 (5 bases). Germline CDR1 SGHTA, CDR2 FQGTGA. V dropped 5 bases and J dropped 1 base, with 12 bases sitting between them. The CDR3 length is 16 residues. The CDR3 DNA sequence: TGTGCCAGCAGCGCCCGCGGGGGTTCCTATAATTCACCCCTCCACTTT. Protein product: CASSARGGSYNSPLHF.

This clonotype was recorded a few times. V is TRBV7-2 and J is TRBJ1-4; TRBD1 aligns across 7 bases. V lost 5 bases and J lost 5; bases outside the gene matches: 8. The CDR3 contains 15 residues. Germline-derived CDR1 and CDR2 are SGHTA and FQGNSA. CDR3 residues: CASSPTGVQNEKLFF. The CDR3 region has the DNA TGTGCCAGCAGCCCTACAGGGGTCCAAAATGAAAAACTGTTTTTT.

This clonotype has more than one count but fewer than ten. V is TRBV6-1 and J is TRBJ2-3; D is perhaps TRBD2 (6 bases). The CDR3 loop spans 14 amino acids. Trimming removed 1 base at V and 9 bases at J, with 14 bases between. In germline, CDR1 is MNHNS, CDR2 SASEGT. CDR3 region: CASSEGRLGITQYF. DNA of the CDR3: TGTGCCAGCAGTGAAGGGAGACTAGGGATAACGCAGTATTTT.

V usage is TRBV7-2 and J usage is TRBJ2-5; 8 nucleotides agree with TRBD1. In germline, CDR1 is SGHTA, CDR2 FQGNSA. V was pared by 5 bases and J by 8 bases, with 7 bases of the junction left unmatched. The CDR3 spans 13 residues. The DNA of the CDR3 is TGTGCCAGCAGCCCACGGCAGGGGGCTACCCAGTACTTC. Its translation is CASSPRQGATQYF.